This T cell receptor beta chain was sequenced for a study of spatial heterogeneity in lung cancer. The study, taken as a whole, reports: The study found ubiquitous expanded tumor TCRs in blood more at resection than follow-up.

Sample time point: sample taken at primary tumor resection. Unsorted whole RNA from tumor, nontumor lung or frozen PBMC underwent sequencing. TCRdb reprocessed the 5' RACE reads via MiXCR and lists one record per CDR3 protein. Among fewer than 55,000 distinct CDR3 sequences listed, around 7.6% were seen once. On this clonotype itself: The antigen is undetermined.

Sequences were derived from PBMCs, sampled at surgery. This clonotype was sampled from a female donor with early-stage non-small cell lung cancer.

The CDR3 here is CASRMTSGGNEQFF. CDR3 bases: TGTGCCAGCAGGATGACTAGCGGGGGCAATGAGCAGTTCTTC. This chain links TRBV6-4 with TRBJ2-1; TRBD2 matches 12 bases. The CDR3 consists of 14 residues. The J segment lost 6 bases and the V segment lost 6 bases, leaving 3 bases of the junction unmatched. The V gene's germline CDR1 is MRHNA and CDR2 SNTAGT.